The T cell receptor beta chain under discussion was sequenced for a study of T cells in narcolepsy. On the study more broadly: Healthy controls were enrolled alongside patients with narcolepsy type 1 or type 2. Study-level points and caveats: Same-patient CSF and blood CD4+ T cell clonotypes included HCRT-specific and TRIB2-specific autoreactive ones. Healthy controls reportedly lacked the autoreactive clonotypes serially found in patients' blood.

The CDR3 consists of 12 residues. Trimming cost V 1 base and J 10 bases, with 8 bases left between them. Germline V gene lookup returns CDR1 SGHAT and CDR2 FQNNGV. Sequencing used immunoSEQ multiplex PCR; TCRdb keeps in-frame clones, though not all of them. The sample holds some 15,000 clones, 72% seen once. As concerns this clone: Its antigen is undetermined.

What was sequenced was CD45RA- memory CD8+ T cells from PBMCs. This receptor was obtained from a human donor with narcolepsy. The genes are TRBV11-2 and TRBJ2-1, with D unclear. In DNA form, the CDR3 reads TGTGCCAGCAGCTTAGCCCGCCAAGAGCAGTTCTTC. Protein sequence: CASSLARQEQFF.